This TCR beta chain was recovered during a study of shared clonotypes between healthy human individuals. CDR3 length equals 14 residues. Per germline, CDR1 SGHNT and CDR2 YYREEE (reference sequence). Trimming pared 4 bases from V and 3 bases from J, leaving 11 bases between. Study results and caveats: Even with large depth, rarefaction showed that sorted-subset sequencing was incomplete. Clonotypes that were shared across a handful of donors made up around 5% of naive CD4 clonotypes.

Assay used: immunoSEQ multiplex PCR; TCRdb lists only in-frame clones, some missing. The profile covers over 2 million clones, with 85% to 95% appearing a single time and 0.37% taken by the ten largest. In the case of this clone: What it binds is unknown.

The rearrangement uses TRBV5-4 and TRBJ2-1; no reliable D call. This TCR was recovered from a man younger than 35 in good health. Some clones in this sample may be carry-over from other donors' samples. Sequencing used naive CD4+ T cells from PBMCs. Subset meaning: CD45RA+ positively selected. The CDR3 coding sequence is TGTGCCAGCAGCCGGGCGCAAAGCTACAATGAGCAGTTCTTC. It encodes CASSRAQSYNEQFF.